Following are 30 T cell receptor beta chains from one sample sequenced in a study of OX40 agonist ivuxolimab in advanced cancers. Profiling relied on immunoSEQ multiplex PCR, and the TCRdb table lists in-frame clones only, not all of them. The data contain 91,000 or so clones, approximately 94% of them singletons. The material sequenced was CD4+ or CD8+ T cells sorted from blood, taken in a trial of the OX40 agonist ivuxolimab. Source of these receptors: an adult with an advanced solid tumor such as melanoma, head and neck, liver or kidney cancer.

This chain links TRBV5-1 with TRBJ2-1; no reliable D call. The V end lost 1 base, the J end lost 2 bases, and 4 bases lay between the germline ends. CDR1 is SGHRS, CDR2 YFSETQ, per germline. CDR3 length: 13 residues. This CDR3 is CASSLTTYNEQFF. The CDR3 coding sequence is TGCGCCAGCAGCTTGACAACCTACAATGAGCAGTTCTTC. Supplemented by reference TRBV5-1 and TRBJ2-1, the full variable domain reads KAGVTQTPRYLIKTRGQQVTLSCSPISGHRSVSWYQQTPGQGLQFLFEYFSETQRNKGNFPGRFSGRQFSNSRSEMNVSTLELGDSALYLCASSLTTYNEQFFGPGTRLTVL.

The chain joins TRBV27 to TRBJ2-6; D is possibly TRBD1 or TRBD2 (6 bases each). Germline CDR1 reads MNHEY; CDR2 reads SMNVEV (reference sequence). The germline V and J ends were trimmed by 7 bases and 2 bases, with 9 bases remaining between them. This CDR3 has 14 amino acids. CDR3 DNA sequence: TGTGCCAGCACGAGGGGGGCTGGGGCCAACGTCCTGACTTTC. Translated: CASTRGAGANVLTF.

The rearrangement links TRBV11-2 to TRBJ1-4, with TRBD1 matching 10 bases. V trimming: 5 bases; J trimming: 7 bases; junction bases outside the gene matches: 10. CDR3 size: 16 residues. Germline assignment: CDR1 SGHAT and CDR2 FQNNGV. In DNA, the CDR3 is TGTGCCAGCAGCGCTCCCCTCCGGGACAGGGGTGAAAAACTGTTTTTT. Translation: CASSAPLRDRGEKLFF.

The chain is built from TRBV7-2 and TRBJ1-5, with D possibly being TRBD1 (5 bases). The germline V and J ends were trimmed by 5 bases and 4 bases, with 12 bases remaining between them. There are 14 residues in the CDR3. Germline CDR1 reads SGHTA; CDR2 reads FQGNSA. This CDR3 is CASSQGGGNQPQHF. The CDR3 DNA sequence: TGTGCCAGCAGCCAAGGCGGGGGAAATCAGCCCCAGCATTTT.

The chain couples TRBV7-8 to TRBJ2-1; tentative D call: TRBD2 (6 bases). The CDR3 length is 14 residues. V was trimmed by 5 bases and J by 12 bases, leaving 20 bases between them. Germline loops: CDR1 SGHVS, CDR2 FQNEAQ. The CDR3 spells CASSTPPTGSGQFF. The CDR3 DNA reads as TGTGCCAGCAGCACCCCGCCGACCGGGAGCGGGCAGTTCTTC.

The chain is built from TRBV18 and TRBJ2-7; perhaps D is TRBD1 or TRBD2 (5 bases each). CDR3 size: 14 residues. The germline V and J ends were trimmed by 1 base and 2 bases, with 9 bases remaining between them. CDR1 and CDR2 (germline): KGHSH, LQKENI. The CDR3: CASSPREGTYEQYF. The CDR3 DNA reads TGTGCCAGCTCACCACGAGAGGGGACCTACGAGCAGTACTTC.

This chain joins TRBV18 and TRBJ2-6, with 8 bases lining up with TRBD1. V trimming: 6 bases; J trimming: 0 bases; junction bases outside the gene matches: 10. From germline, CDR1 is KGHSH and CDR2 LQKENI. This CDR3 contains 18 residues. The CDR3 DNA reads as TGTGCCAGCTCTTCGACAGGGGACCTCCTCTCTGGGGCCAACGTCCTGACTTTC. As protein: CASSSTGDLLSGANVLTF.

The chain joins TRBV6-4 to TRBJ1-1, with D tentatively TRBD1 (6 bases). Deletions cut 4 bases from V and 1 base from J, with 10 bases between. CDR1 is MRHNA, CDR2 SNTAGT, per germline. The CDR3 totals 14 residues. CDR3 sequence reads: CASSATQGNTEAFF. The CDR3 bases are TGTGCCAGCAGTGCAACACAGGGGAACACTGAAGCTTTCTTT.

The chain combines TRBV29-1 with TRBJ2-7, with TRBD1 matching over 8 bases. V lost 3 bases and J lost 0; bases outside the gene matches: 4. The CDR3 covers 14 residues. Germline CDR1 SQVTM, CDR2 ANQGSEA. CDR3 amino acids: CSVEDRASSYEQYF. CDR3 coding DNA: TGCAGCGTTGAGGACAGGGCAAGCTCCTACGAGCAGTACTTC.

V gene TRBV29-1 combines with J gene TRBJ1-1; no definite D call. The CDR3 consists of 13 residues. Germline-derived CDR1 and CDR2 are SQVTM and ANQGSEA. The V and J ends lost 3 bases and 3 bases respectively, with 11 bases between them. The CDR3 region has the DNA TGCAGCGTTGAGGAATGGTCGGACACTGAAGCTTTCTTT. As protein: CSVEEWSDTEAFF.

The V and J genes are TRBV7-2 and TRBJ1-2, with TRBD1 identical over 11 bases. Germline V gives CDR1 SGHTA, CDR2 FQGNSA. The CDR3 is 17 residues long. J gave up 4 bases and V 2 bases, and 9 bases lay outside the gene matches. CDR3 coding DNA: TGTGCCAGCAGCTTACCGCCGGGACAGGGGGGGCTCTATGGCTACACCTTC. It yields the protein CASSLPPGQGGLYGYTF.

This chain links TRBV9 with TRBJ1-2; no definite D call. Trimming took 0 bases from V and 3 from J, leaving 18 bases between them. The CDR3 is 17 residues long. From germline, CDR1 is SGDLS and CDR2 YYNGEE. In nucleotides, the CDR3 is TGTGCCAGCAGCGTAGATCCCCCCCTTGGCGGATACTATGGCTACACCTTC. Protein: CASSVDPPLGGYYGYTF.

V usage is TRBV4-1 and J usage is TRBJ2-3; 8 nucleotides agree with TRBD2. Germline CDR1 is MGHRA and CDR2 is YSYEKL. Unmatched junction bases numbered 8, after V lost 4 bases and J lost 5 bases. CDR3 length: 15 amino acids. CDR3: CASSLRGSGEDTQYF. As DNA, the CDR3 is TGCGCCAGCAGCCTTCGGGGTAGCGGGGAAGATACGCAGTATTTT.

The J gene is TRBJ1-1, the V gene TRBV5-1; D remains ambiguous. V was clipped by 1 base and J by 8 bases, with 12 bases between them. The CDR3 contains 13 residues. Germline CDR1 is SGHRS and CDR2 is YFSETQ. CDR3 protein: CASSLNPVGEAFF. The CDR3 DNA reads TGCGCCAGCAGCTTGAATCCTGTAGGGGAAGCTTTCTTT.

The chain joins TRBV28 to TRBJ2-7; D uncertain. V was pared by 6 bases and J by 4 bases, with 7 bases between. CDR3 length: 11 amino acids. Germline assignment: CDR1 MDHEN and CDR2 SYDVKM. The CDR3 DNA reads as TGTGCCAGCAGCACCCCGTACGAGCAGTACTTC. It translates to CASSTPYEQYF.

This chain links TRBV28 with TRBJ2-7; no firm D call. CDR3 size: 13 residues. Trimming cost V 9 bases and J 0 bases, with 12 bases left between them. Germline CDR1 is MDHEN and CDR2 is SYDVKM. This CDR3 is CASALSPSYEQYF. CDR3 nucleotides: TGTGCCAGTGCCCTCAGCCCCTCCTACGAGCAGTACTTC.

This rearrangement joins TRBV4-3 to TRBJ2-3, with TRBD1 as a possible D gene (6 bases). The CDR3 is 15 amino acids. Germline CDR1 and CDR2: LGHNA and YSLEER. V was pared by 1 base and J by 2 bases, with 10 bases between. CDR3 coding DNA: TGCGCCAGCAGCCAAGTAGGACAGTCCACAGATACGCAGTATTTT. Protein product: CASSQVGQSTDTQYF.

Only a few counts were recorded for this clone. The rearrangement joins TRBV10-3 to TRBJ1-5, with D unclear. Deletions cut 4 bases from V and 2 bases from J, with 3 bases between. The CDR3 extends over 12 amino acids. CDR1 is ENHRY and CDR2 is SYGVKD in the germline V gene. The CDR3 region has the DNA TGTGCCATCAGTGTAGGCAATCAGCCCCAGCATTTT. As protein: CAISVGNQPQHF.

The chain combines TRBV29-1 with TRBJ2-3; 9 bases map to TRBD1. Trimming took 7 bases from V and 2 from J; bases not matched to a gene: 4. Germline V gene data show CDR1 as SQVTM and CDR2 as ANQGSEA. The CDR3 extends over 13 amino acids. The CDR3 DNA sequence: TGCAGCGCCCGGACAGGGGTCACAGATACGCAGTATTTT. Its protein is CSARTGVTDTQYF.

The chain links TRBV5-4 to TRBJ2-2; D uncertain. The length of the CDR3 is 16 residues. Trimming pared 4 bases from V and 0 bases from J, leaving 13 bases between. Germline lookup yields CDR1 SGHNT and CDR2 YYREEE (reference sequence). CDR3 in amino acids: CASSPPGRANTGELFF. The CDR3 nucleotides are TGTGCCAGCAGCCCCCCAGGTCGGGCGAACACCGGGGAGCTGTTTTTT.

J is TRBJ1-2 and V is TRBV6-1; 7 bases match TRBD1. CDR3 size: 14 residues. CDR1 MNHNS and CDR2 SASEGT come from the germline V gene. Germline trimming cut 6 bases from V and 6 bases from J; bases unmatched to any gene: 10. DNA for the CDR3: TGTGCCAGCAGGGTGACAGGGTCCTCGCATGGCTACACCTTC. Protein sequence: CASRVTGSSHGYTF.

The chain links TRBV11-3 to TRBJ2-6; D not certain. The CDR3 is 15 amino acids. Trimming cost V 5 bases and J 1 base, with 9 bases left between them. Germline V lookup: CDR1 SGHNT, CDR2 YENEEA. CDR3 loop: CASSPGPSGANVLTF. For the CDR3, the DNA is TGTGCCAGCAGCCCCGGGCCTTCTGGGGCCAACGTCCTGACTTTC.

The chain links TRBV29-1 to TRBJ2-5; D gene uncertain. The CDR3 is 12 amino acids. Germline V CDR1 and CDR2: SQVTM, ANQGSEA. The ends were cut back, 7 bases at V and 1 base at J, with 10 bases in the middle. The CDR3 loop is CSARLGQETQYF. Here the CDR3 DNA reads TGCAGCGCCCGTCTTGGCCAAGAGACCCAGTACTTC.

The rearrangement links TRBV7-9 to TRBJ1-2, with no clear D. The germline gives CDR1 SEHNR, CDR2 FQNEAQ (reference sequence). The CDR3 has 13 amino acids. V shed 3 bases and J shed 3 bases, with 8 bases lying between them. CDR3 residues: CASSLKGDYGYTF. CDR3 in DNA: TGTGCCAGCAGCTTGAAGGGAGACTATGGCTACACCTTC.

This sequence joins TRBV9 and TRBJ2-3; a weak D match, TRBD1 (6 bases). CDR3 length: 15 residues. V was cut by 3 bases and J by 1 base, with 12 bases left in between. Germline V CDR1 and CDR2: SGDLS, YYNGEE. The CDR3 coding sequence is TGTGCCAGCAGCGCTACAGGGCTAGGCACAGATACGCAGTATTTT. This gives the protein CASSATGLGTDTQYF.

This chain joins TRBV5-8 and TRBJ2-7, with D perhaps assigned TRBD1 or TRBD2 (6 bases each). The V end lost 6 bases, the J end lost 3 bases, and 25 bases lay between the germline ends. The CDR3 contains 17 residues. Germline CDR1 reads SGHTS; CDR2 reads YDEGEE. DNA of the CDR3: TGTGCCAGCACCTGGGGAGGACAGCGGATTGGACGCTACGAGCAGTACTTC. It specifies CASTWGGQRIGRYEQYF.

V and J are TRBV6-6 and TRBJ2-3; D may be TRBD2 (5 bases). CDR3 length: 15 amino acids. Deletions cut 5 bases from V and 0 bases from J, with 12 bases between. The germline gives CDR1 MNHNY, CDR2 SVGAGI (reference sequence). Here the CDR3 DNA reads TGTGCCAGCAGTCGATTAGGACTGAGCACAGATACGCAGTATTTT. As protein: CASSRLGLSTDTQYF.

The gene calls are TRBV28 and TRBJ1-4; D not resolved. Per germline, CDR1 MDHEN and CDR2 SYDVKM. The CDR3 is 11 residues long. The V end was cut by 1 base, the J end by 6 bases, with 0 bases between. The CDR3 nucleotides are TGTGCCAGCAGTTTATATGAAAAACTGTTTTTT. Encoded protein: CASSLYEKLFF.

The V and J genes are TRBV12-5 and TRBJ1-4; D is ambiguous. Germline lookup yields CDR1 LGHNT and CDR2 FRNRAP. There are 13 residues in the CDR3. The germline V and J ends were trimmed by 2 bases and 12 bases, with 13 bases remaining between them. CDR3 in amino acids: CASGLSPSRELFF. CDR3 sequence (DNA): TGTGCTAGTGGTTTGAGCCCGTCGAGGGAACTGTTTTTT.

The genes are TRBV4-1 and TRBJ1-2, with D possibly being TRBD1 (6 bases). Germline V lookup: CDR1 MGHRA, CDR2 YSYEKL. This CDR3 spans 15 amino acids. V was trimmed by 0 bases and J by 1 base, leaving 9 bases between them. The CDR3 here is CASSQDWTDNYGYTF. The CDR3 coding sequence is TGCGCCAGCAGCCAAGACTGGACAGATAACTATGGCTACACCTTC.